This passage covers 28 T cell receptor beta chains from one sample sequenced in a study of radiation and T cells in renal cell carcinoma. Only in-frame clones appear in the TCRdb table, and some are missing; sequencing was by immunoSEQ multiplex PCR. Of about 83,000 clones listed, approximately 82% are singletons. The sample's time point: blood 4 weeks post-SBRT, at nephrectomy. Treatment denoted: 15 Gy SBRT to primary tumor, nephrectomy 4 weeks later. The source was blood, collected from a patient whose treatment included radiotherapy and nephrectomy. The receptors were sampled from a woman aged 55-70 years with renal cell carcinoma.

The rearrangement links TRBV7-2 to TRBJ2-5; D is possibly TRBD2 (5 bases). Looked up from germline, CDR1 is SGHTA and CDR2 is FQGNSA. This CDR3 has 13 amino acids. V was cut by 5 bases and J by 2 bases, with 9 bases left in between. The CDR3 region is CASSLSGQETQYF. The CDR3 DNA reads TGTGCCAGCAGCCTCAGCGGTCAAGAGACCCAGTACTTC.

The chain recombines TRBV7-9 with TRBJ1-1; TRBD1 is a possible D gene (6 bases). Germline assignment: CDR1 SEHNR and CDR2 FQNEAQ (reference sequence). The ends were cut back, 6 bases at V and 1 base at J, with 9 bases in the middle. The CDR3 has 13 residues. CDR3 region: CASRLQGNTEAFF. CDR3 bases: TGTGCCAGCAGATTACAGGGGAACACTGAAGCTTTCTTT.

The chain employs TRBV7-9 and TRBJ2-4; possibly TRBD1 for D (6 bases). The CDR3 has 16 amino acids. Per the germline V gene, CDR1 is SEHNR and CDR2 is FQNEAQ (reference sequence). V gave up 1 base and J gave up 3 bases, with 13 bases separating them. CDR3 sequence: CASSLEPRGGKNIQYF. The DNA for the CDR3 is TGTGCCAGCAGCTTAGAACCGCGAGGGGGCAAAAACATTCAGTACTTC.

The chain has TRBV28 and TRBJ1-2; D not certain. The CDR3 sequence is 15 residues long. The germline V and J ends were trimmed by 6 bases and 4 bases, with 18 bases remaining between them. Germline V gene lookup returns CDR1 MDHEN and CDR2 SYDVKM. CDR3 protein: CASSPKRSPRYGYTF. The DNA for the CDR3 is TGTGCCAGCAGCCCTAAAAGGAGTCCACGCTATGGCTACACCTTC.

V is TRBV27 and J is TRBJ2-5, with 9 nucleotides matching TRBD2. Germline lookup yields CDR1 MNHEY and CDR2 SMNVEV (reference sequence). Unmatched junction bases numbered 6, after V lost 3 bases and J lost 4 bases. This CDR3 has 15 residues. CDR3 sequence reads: CASSLTGTSPETQYF. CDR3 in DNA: TGTGCCAGCAGTTTGACCGGGACTAGCCCAGAGACCCAGTACTTC.

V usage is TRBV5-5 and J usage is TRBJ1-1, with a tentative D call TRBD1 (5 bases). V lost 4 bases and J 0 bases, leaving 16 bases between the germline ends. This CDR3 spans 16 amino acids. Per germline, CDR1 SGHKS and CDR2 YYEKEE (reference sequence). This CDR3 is CASSLRQSALNTEAFF. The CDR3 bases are TGTGCCAGCAGCCTTAGACAGTCAGCTCTGAACACTGAAGCTTTCTTT.

The CDR3 here is CASSPTGSNTEAFF. The CDR3 region has the DNA TGTGCCAGCTCACCGACGGGTTCGAACACTGAAGCTTTCTTT. This rearrangement joins TRBV18 to TRBJ1-1; D not resolved. This CDR3 is 14 amino acids long. The V and J ends lost 3 bases and 1 base respectively, with 9 bases between them. Germline V gene sequence: CDR1 KGHSH, CDR2 LQKENI.

This chain's CDR3 is CASSPSSTAGANVLTF. In DNA, the CDR3 is TGTGCCAGTAGTCCCTCCAGTACAGCTGGGGCCAACGTCCTGACTTTC. The chain carries TRBV19 and TRBJ2-6; D is unclear. The V and J ends lost 5 bases and 2 bases respectively, with 13 bases between them. The germline V gene has CDR1 LNHDA and CDR2 SQIVND (reference sequence). The CDR3 loop spans 16 amino acids.

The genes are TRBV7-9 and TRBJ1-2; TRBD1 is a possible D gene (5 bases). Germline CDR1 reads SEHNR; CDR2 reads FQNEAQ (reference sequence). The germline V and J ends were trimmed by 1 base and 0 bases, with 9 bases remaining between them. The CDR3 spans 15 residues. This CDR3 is CASSLDGRANYGYTF. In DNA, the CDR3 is TGTGCCAGCAGCTTAGACGGCAGGGCTAACTATGGCTACACCTTC.

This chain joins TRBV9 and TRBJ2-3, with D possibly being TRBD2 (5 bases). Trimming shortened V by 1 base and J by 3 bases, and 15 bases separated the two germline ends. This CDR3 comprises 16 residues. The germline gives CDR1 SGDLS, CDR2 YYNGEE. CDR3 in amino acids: CASSVRSGTATDTQYF. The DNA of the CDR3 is TGTGCCAGCAGCGTAAGATCGGGAACGGCGACAGATACGCAGTATTTT.

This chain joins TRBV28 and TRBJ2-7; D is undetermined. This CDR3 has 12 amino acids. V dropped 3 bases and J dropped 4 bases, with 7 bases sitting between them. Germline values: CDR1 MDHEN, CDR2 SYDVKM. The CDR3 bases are TGTGCCAGCAGTTTTGCGAAATACGAGCAGTACTTC. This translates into CASSFAKYEQYF.

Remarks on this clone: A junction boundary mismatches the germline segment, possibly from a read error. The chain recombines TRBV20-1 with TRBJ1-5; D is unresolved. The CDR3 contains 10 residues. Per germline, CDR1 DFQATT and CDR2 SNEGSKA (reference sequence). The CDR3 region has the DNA TGCAGTGCCAATTCGGTCCCCCCGCATTTT. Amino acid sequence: CSANSVPPHF.

CDR3 protein: CASSLSGITGLRTGELFF. CDR3 in DNA: TGTGCCAGCAGTTTAAGCGGAATAACGGGTCTTAGAACCGGGGAGCTGTTTTTT. The chain carries TRBV28 and TRBJ2-2, with a possible D match to TRBD2 (5 bases). The germline V gene has CDR1 MDHEN and CDR2 SYDVKM. The CDR3 totals 18 residues. Between the trimmed V and J ends, which lost 2 bases and 5 bases, there was a span of 21 bases.

The CDR3 protein is CAWSGTGTGSYEQYF. The CDR3 bases are TGTGCCTGGAGTGGGACCGGGACAGGGTCCTACGAGCAGTACTTC. The genes are TRBV30 and TRBJ2-7; 9 bases align to TRBD1. V lost 1 base to trimming and J lost 1 base; unmatched junction nucleotides: 5. The CDR3 is made up of 15 amino acids. CDR1 and CDR2 (germline): GTSNPN, SVGIG (reference sequence).

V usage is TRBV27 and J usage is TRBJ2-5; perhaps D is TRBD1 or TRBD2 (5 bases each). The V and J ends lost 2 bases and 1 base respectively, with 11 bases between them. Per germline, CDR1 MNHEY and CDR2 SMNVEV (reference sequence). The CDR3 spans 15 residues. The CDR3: CASSLAGSLQETQYF. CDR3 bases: TGTGCCAGCAGTTTAGCAGGGAGCCTCCAAGAGACCCAGTACTTC.

The CDR3 DNA reads as TGTGCCAGCAGCTTAGGGATGCAGTCGTCGTACTTC. This sequence encodes CASSLGMQSSYF. The chain joins TRBV7-9 to TRBJ2-7; no clear D gene. Germline V gives CDR1 SEHNR, CDR2 FQNEAQ (reference sequence). The CDR3 runs to 12 residues. V was cut by 1 base and J by 12 bases, with 13 bases left in between.

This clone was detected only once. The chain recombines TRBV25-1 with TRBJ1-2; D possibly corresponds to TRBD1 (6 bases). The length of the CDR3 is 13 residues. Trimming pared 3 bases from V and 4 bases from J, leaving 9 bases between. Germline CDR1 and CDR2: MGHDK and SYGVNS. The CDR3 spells CASSDRGSYGYTF. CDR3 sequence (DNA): TGTGCCAGCAGTGACAGGGGCAGCTATGGCTACACCTTC.

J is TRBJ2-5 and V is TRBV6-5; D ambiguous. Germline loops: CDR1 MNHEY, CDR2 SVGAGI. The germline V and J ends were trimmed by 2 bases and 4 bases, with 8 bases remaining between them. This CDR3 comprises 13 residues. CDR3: CASSYVSRETQYF. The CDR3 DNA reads TGTGCCAGCAGTTACGTCTCGCGAGAGACCCAGTACTTC.

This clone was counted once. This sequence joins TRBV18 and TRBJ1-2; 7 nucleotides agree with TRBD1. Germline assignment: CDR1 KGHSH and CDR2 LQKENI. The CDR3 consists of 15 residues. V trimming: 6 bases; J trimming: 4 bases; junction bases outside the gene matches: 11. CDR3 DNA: TGTGCCAGCTCTCGCGGGACAGCGAGAGTCTATGGCTACACCTTC. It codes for CASSRGTARVYGYTF.

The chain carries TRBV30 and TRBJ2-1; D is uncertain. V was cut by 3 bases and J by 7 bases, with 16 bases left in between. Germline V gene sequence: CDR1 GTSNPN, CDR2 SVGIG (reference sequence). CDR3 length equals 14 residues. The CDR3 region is CAWSRAVLGNEQFF. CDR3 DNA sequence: TGTGCCTGGAGCCGGGCAGTCCTAGGGAATGAGCAGTTCTTC.

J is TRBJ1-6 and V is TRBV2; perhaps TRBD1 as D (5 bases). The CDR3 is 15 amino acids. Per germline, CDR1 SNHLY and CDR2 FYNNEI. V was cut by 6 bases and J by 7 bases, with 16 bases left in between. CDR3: CASRGDGLGNSPLHF. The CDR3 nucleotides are TGTGCCAGCAGAGGGGATGGGCTGGGAAATTCACCCCTCCACTTT.

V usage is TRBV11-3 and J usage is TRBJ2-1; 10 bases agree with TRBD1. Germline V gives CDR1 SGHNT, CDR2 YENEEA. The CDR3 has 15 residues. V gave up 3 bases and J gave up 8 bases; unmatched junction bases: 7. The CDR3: CASSLGTGVGYEQFF. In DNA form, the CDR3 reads TGTGCCAGCAGCTTGGGGACAGGGGTGGGGTATGAGCAGTTCTTC.

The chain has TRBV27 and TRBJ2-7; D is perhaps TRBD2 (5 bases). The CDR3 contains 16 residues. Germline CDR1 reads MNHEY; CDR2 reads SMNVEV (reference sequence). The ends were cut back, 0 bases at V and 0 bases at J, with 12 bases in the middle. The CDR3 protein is CASSLSIGGFSYEQYF. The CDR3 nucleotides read TGTGCCAGCAGTTTATCTATCGGAGGTTTCTCCTACGAGCAGTACTTC.

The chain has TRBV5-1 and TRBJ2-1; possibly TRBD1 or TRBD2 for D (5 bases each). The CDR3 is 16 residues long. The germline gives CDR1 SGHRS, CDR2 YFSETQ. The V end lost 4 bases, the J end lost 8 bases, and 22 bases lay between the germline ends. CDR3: CASSQTPGTRVDEQFF. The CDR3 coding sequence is TGCGCCAGCAGCCAAACCCCTGGGACCCGCGTCGATGAGCAGTTCTTC.

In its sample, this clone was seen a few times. In DNA, the CDR3 is TGTGCCGCGCAGGGGATGAACACTGAAGCTTTCTTT. It is translated as CAAQGMNTEAFF. The rearrangement joins TRBV15 to TRBJ1-1; tentatively, D is TRBD1 (6 bases). Germline values: CDR1 LNHNV, CDR2 YYDKDF (reference sequence). The CDR3 consists of 12 residues. V was clipped by 11 bases and J by 0 bases, with 10 bases between them.

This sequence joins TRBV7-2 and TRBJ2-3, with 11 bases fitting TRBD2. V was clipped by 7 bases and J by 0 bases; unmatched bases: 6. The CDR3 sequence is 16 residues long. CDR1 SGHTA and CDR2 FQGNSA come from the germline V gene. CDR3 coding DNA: TGTGCCAGCAACCTACTAGCGGGGGCTAGCACAGATACGCAGTATTTT. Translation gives CASNLLAGASTDTQYF.

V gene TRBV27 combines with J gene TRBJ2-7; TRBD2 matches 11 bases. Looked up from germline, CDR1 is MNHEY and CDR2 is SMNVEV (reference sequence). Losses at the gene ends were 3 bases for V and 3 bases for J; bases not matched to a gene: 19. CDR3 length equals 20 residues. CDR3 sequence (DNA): TGTGCCAGCAGTTTTGACGGGGGGACTAGCGGTACGCGGTTATACTACGAGCAGTACTTC. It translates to CASSFDGGTSGTRLYYEQYF.

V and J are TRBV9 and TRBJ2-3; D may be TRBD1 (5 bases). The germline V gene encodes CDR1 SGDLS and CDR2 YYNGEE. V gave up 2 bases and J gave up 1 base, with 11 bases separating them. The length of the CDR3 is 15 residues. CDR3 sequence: CASSVSGFGTDTQYF. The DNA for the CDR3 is TGTGCCAGCAGCGTGTCAGGGTTCGGCACAGATACGCAGTATTTT.